Sequencing of this T cell receptor beta chain was carried out in a study of blood T cells in healthy people across ages. Study-wide results and caveats: PBMCs left unsorted prevented a conclusive naive versus antigen-experienced comparison.

This CDR3 has 15 amino acids. Germline trimming cut 5 bases from V and 0 bases from J; bases unmatched to any gene: 3. Per the germline V gene, CDR1 is SGHVS and CDR2 is FNYEAQ. For the second PCR, which ran for about 6 to 11 cycles, a sample-barcoded 5' primer and a J-beta primer mix were used. TCRdb called the 5' RACE reads again in MiXCR, with one record for every CDR3 protein. The sample consists of fewer than 600,000 distinct CDR3 sequences, about 27% of them appearing once. This clonotype was counted at least ten times. What it recognizes is unknown. In addition, the sample was reused for a study of T cells of mothers and their children. Turning to that study: Both sample barcodes and 2-4 random nucleotides came from the M1S primer of the second PCR. The authors detected no persistent microchimeric T cell clones.

This chain uses TRBV7-6 with TRBJ2-2; 7 bases agree with TRBD1. The sample was blood. The receptor's source is a boy between 2 and 10 years old in good health. In DNA, the CDR3 is TGTGCCAGCAGCCCCGGGACAGCGAACACCGGGGAGCTGTTTTTT. Translating gives CASSPGTANTGELFF.